Following are 19 T cell receptor beta chains from one sample sequenced in a study of CD8+CD57+ T cells in acquired aplastic anemia. Genomic DNA served as template for TCR beta VDJ and CDR3 profiling. TCRdb recomputed calls from the reads with MiXCR, one row per CDR3 protein. The data hold roughly 250,000 distinct CDR3 sequences, with around 82% observed a single time. Those patients picked for sequencing had displayed CD8+CD57+ cell expansion on flow cytometry. The sequencing input was sorted CD4+, CD8+, or CD8+CD57+ T cells (not recorded which) from PBMCs. Every receptor here comes from a human donor with aplastic anemia.

Comment on this clonotype: Germline and junction disagree at one end, which may indicate a read error. The CDR3 DNA reads TGTGCCAGCAGCTTAGAGACTAGCGGAGCCTACAATGATCAGTTCTTC. Translated: CASSLETSGAYNDQFF. The J gene is TRBJ2-1, the V gene TRBV11-2; TRBD2 matches at 9 bases. This CDR3 is built from 16 residues. CDR1 and CDR2 (germline): SGHAT, FQNNGV.

The V and J genes are TRBV5-5 and TRBJ1-1; no reliable D call. The CDR3 is 15 residues long. Trimming removed 3 bases from V and 1 base from J, with 13 bases in between. Per germline, CDR1 SGHKS and CDR2 YYEKEE (reference sequence). CDR3 DNA sequence: TGTGCCAGCAGCTCCGTTCAGGCAGGGAACACTGAAGCTTTCTTT. The encoded protein is CASSSVQAGNTEAFF.

This clonotype was seen once. The chain couples TRBV10-3 to TRBJ2-7; a weak D match, TRBD1 (5 bases). With 4 bases removed from V and 2 bases from J, the gap between germline ends came to 9 bases. From germline, CDR1 is ENHRY and CDR2 SYGVKD. CDR3 length: 13 residues. The CDR3 nucleotides are TGTGCCATCAGTGTGCCACAGGCCTACGAGCAGTACTTC. Its translation is CAISVPQAYEQYF.

The rearrangement joins TRBV5-6 to TRBJ1-2; possibly TRBD1 for D (5 bases). The CDR3 is 15 amino acids. The germline V gene has CDR1 SGHDT and CDR2 YYEEEE. V was cut by 0 bases and J by 3 bases, with 12 bases left in between. As DNA, the CDR3 is TGTGCCAGCAGCTTGGCGAGGGGCGCCGACTATGGCTACACCTTC. Residues: CASSLARGADYGYTF.

Concerning this clonotype: Germline is not matched at one junction end, which may reflect a read error. The chain combines TRBV2 with TRBJ1-1; D is perhaps TRBD1 (6 bases). The germline V gene has CDR1 SNHLY and CDR2 FYNNEI. The CDR3 loop spans 15 amino acids. CDR3 DNA sequence: TGTGCCAGCGGGGACGATCTCACAGGGAACCATGAAGCTTGCTTT. It specifies CASGDDLTGNHEACF.

In regard to this clonotype: A read error may produce the germline difference seen at one junction end. The chain recombines TRBV6-5 with TRBJ1-1; D not resolved. This CDR3 contains 15 residues. Germline assignment: CDR1 MNHEY and CDR2 SVGAGI. CDR3 protein: CASSWLEALLTEEYF. In DNA form, the CDR3 reads TGTGCCAGCAGTTGGCTAGAGGCCCTACTCACCGAGGAGTACTTT.

This clonotype has more than one count but fewer than ten. The chain employs TRBV11-2 and TRBJ2-1; 8 positions agree with TRBD2. CDR1 and CDR2 (germline): SGHAT, FQNNGV. V shed 3 bases, J shed 10 bases, and the junction held 11 bases outside the gene matches. CDR3 length: 15 amino acids. CDR3 in amino acids: CASSFQRSGGTEQFF. The CDR3 DNA follows: TGTGCCAGCAGCTTTCAAAGAAGCGGGGGAACGGAGCAGTTCTTC.

As regards this clonotype: The conserved phenylalanine or tryptophan is not found at the CDR3 terminus, so this likely reflects a read error. No DNA is shown, since the ends of the CDR3 on it are uncertain; the CDR3 is the one TCRdb lists. The gene calls are TRBV2 and TRBJ2-5; the table names TRBD1, a call not compared with the DNA. From germline, CDR1 is SNHLY and CDR2 FYNNEI. A total of 15 residues make up the CDR3, ends included. CDR3 residues: CASSAGGIWEQFYYS.

Relative to its sample, this clonotype is medium-sized (0.01 to 0.1%). V gene TRBV7-9 combines with J gene TRBJ2-7, with D perhaps matching TRBD1 or TRBD2 (5 bases each). Trimming left V 5 bases short and J 11 bases short, with 16 bases between. Germline V lookup: CDR1 SEHNR, CDR2 FQNEAQ (reference sequence). The CDR3 loop spans 12 amino acids. CDR3 region: CASSPVGTVEYV. In DNA, the CDR3 is TGTGCCAGCAGCCCTGTAGGGACGGTCGAGTACGTC.

Details on this clonotype: The germline gene is not matched at one end of the junction; a read error may be the cause. The chain is built from TRBV7-2 and TRBJ2-5; a weak D match, TRBD2 (6 bases). CDR3 length: 15 amino acids. Germline V lookup: CDR1 SGHTA, CDR2 FQGNSA. CDR3 in DNA: TGCGCCAGCAGCCTAACCCGGGACTTCCCCTATGGGCAGTACTTC. The encoded protein is CASSLTRDFPYGQYF. Full variable domain (remainder filled in from reference TRBV7-2 and TRBJ2-5): GAGVSQSPSNKVTEKGKDVELRCDPISGHTALYWYRQSLGQGLEFLIYFQGNSAPDKSGLPSDRFSAERTGGSVSTLTIQRTQQEDSAVYLCASSLTRDFPYGQYFGPGTRLLVL.

The chain combines TRBV5-4 with TRBJ2-2, with 10 bases fitting TRBD2. Germline V gene data show CDR1 as SGHNT and CDR2 as YYREEE (reference sequence). This CDR3 has 14 residues. Trimming at V came to 2 bases and at J to 9 bases, leaving 4 bases not matched to a gene. The CDR3 sequence is CASSFTSGARELFF. The CDR3 DNA is TGTGCCAGCAGCTTTACTAGCGGGGCCCGGGAGCTGTTTTTT.

The chain employs TRBV20-1 and TRBJ1-1, with unresolved D. Trimming pared 2 bases from V and 5 bases from J, leaving 6 bases between. The CDR3 length is 11 residues. Germline CDR1 reads DFQATT; CDR2 reads SNEGSKA (reference sequence). In DNA form, the CDR3 reads TGCAGTGCTAGAAGGGAGACTGAAGCTTTCTTT. This codes for CSARRETEAFF.

On this clonotype: At one boundary the junction diverges from the germline segment, which might be a read error. V usage is TRBV7-8 and J usage is TRBJ1-5; D not resolved. Germline assignment: CDR1 SGHVS and CDR2 FQNEAQ. The CDR3 consists of 14 residues. CDR3 protein: CASSESSSNQPHHF. Written as DNA, the CDR3 is TGTGCCAGCAGTGAGTCCTCCAGCAATCAGCCCCACCATTTT.

To note about this clonotype: Being one base from a much bigger clone, this may be a read error. This sequence joins TRBV13 and TRBJ2-3; 10 bases are a match to TRBD1. Germline CDR1 PRHDT, CDR2 FYEKMQ (reference sequence). The CDR3 length is 14 residues. CDR3 nucleotide sequence: TGTGCCAGCAGCTCACGGGACAGGGGCTTTGACTATGATTTT. This codes for CASSSRDRGFDYDF.

Turning to this clonotype: This CDR3 is missing its conserved last phenylalanine or tryptophan, likely due to a read error. The DNA is left out, because the CDR3 cannot be placed on it with certainty; the CDR3 is given as TCRdb lists it. The chain joins TRBV7-8 to TRBJ2-2; whether TRBD2, the table's D call, matches the DNA was not checked. The CDR3 is 12 residues long, ends included. From germline, CDR1 is SGHVS and CDR2 FQNEAQ. The CDR3 loop is CASSFAGGEDSL.

The chain is built from TRBV19 and TRBJ2-5; no firm D call. Between the trimmed V and J ends, which lost 1 base and 2 bases, there was a span of 5 bases. The CDR3 runs to 13 residues. Germline CDR1 LNHDA, CDR2 SQIVND (reference sequence). The CDR3 DNA is TGTGCCAGTAGTATAGGGTCTCAAGAGACCCAGTACTTC. Residues: CASSIGSQETQYF.

Concerning this clonotype: Mismatch with germline at one junction end may stem from a read error. V is TRBV2 and J is TRBJ1-1, with a tentative D call TRBD1 (5 bases). Germline lookup yields CDR1 SNHLY and CDR2 FYNNEI. The CDR3 consists of 13 residues. In DNA form, the CDR3 reads TGCGCCAGCAGCGACAAAGGGACCAATGCGCAGTTTTTT. Residues: CASSDKGTNAQFF.

Concerning this clonotype itself: This likely comes from a read error, as the CDR3 has no conserved phenylalanine or tryptophan at its end. Because the CDR3's place on the DNA is in doubt, the DNA is left out and the CDR3 is given as listed by TCRdb. CDR3 loop: CASSVAGGGYNS. The chain recombines TRBV7-3 with TRBJ2-4; no DNA check was done on the table's D call, TRBD1. The length of the CDR3 is 12 amino acids, counting both ends. The V gene's germline CDR1 is SGHTA and CDR2 FQGTGA.

The V gene is TRBV15, the J gene TRBJ1-2, with a weak D call TRBD1 (6 bases). V shed 5 bases and J shed 5 bases, with 12 bases lying between them. The germline V gene has CDR1 LNHNV and CDR2 YYDKDF (reference sequence). This CDR3 comprises 13 residues. The CDR3 nucleotides read TGTGCCACCAGCGGCGGGACACTGTATGGCTACACCTTC. Amino acid sequence: CATSGGTLYGYTF.